This TCR beta chain derives from a study of T cell responses to AZD1222 COVID-19 vaccine (dated by TCRdb to 2020 to 2023). For context, the study as a whole: TCR sequencing covered fewer than 250 trial participants: about 210 given two doses of AZD1222 and approximately 26 given two doses of MenACWY control vaccine. Enrollment into the trials was organized by age into subgroups of 18-55, 56-69 and 70-plus years, and those subgroups contained approximately 150, 30 and 60 TCR-sequenced participants, respectively.

Overall study outcomes, separate from this receptor: Conclusions about previously exposed vaccinees were limited because only 6 or 7 AZD1222 recipients were SARS-CoV-2 seropositive at baseline. Spike-specific TCR breadth and depth rose significantly after two AZD1222 doses compared with day 0 and with MenACWY recipients. CD4 TCRs associated with the vaccine covered the entire spike protein, and the dominant responses were in regions 160-218 and 743-854. In the small 56-69-year group, the increase in depth fell short of significance, most likely because of low power. Epitopes outside the regions mutated in the B.1.351 and B.1.1.7 variants were reportedly recognized by nearly half of the unique spike-specific TCRs. Participants were mostly white British, with more females than males. The authors suggested clonal diversity may have been underestimated. No day 14 peak-response samples were available, so repertoires were characterized only after the peak T cell response.

Explained via the paper, the time point label denotes: about 28 days (+/-7) after the second vaccine dose. AZD1222 recipients whose second dose came at about 4 weeks and those whose second dose came at about 12 weeks were combined into one group, since spike-specific TCR depth and breadth did not differ between the two schedules. Vaccinee samples came from UK trials COV001 and COV002, including a single-blind randomized controlled phase 2/3 trial of AZD1222 (ChAdOx1 nCoV-19) in healthy adults. For TCRbeta chain sequencing, PBMC samples from trial participants were taken at day 0 and at day 28 after the second dose. Clipping removes 3 bases from V and 2 bases from J, with 3 as the unmatched junction base count. According to the germline V gene, CDR1 reads SGHDN and CDR2 reads FVKESK. CDR3 length: 14 amino acids, cysteine to phenylalanine. Just the 42-base CDR3 DNA is kept, in frame starting at base 1.

With regard to this clone: No cognate antigen has been identified for it. One base away there is no much larger clone; base qualities are not given.

The CDR3 regions of human TCRbeta chains were analyzed by immunosequencing. As for the authors' bioinformatics: Repertoire TCRs were checked for matches against a reference library of SARS-CoV-2-specific TCRs that had been generated using the MIRA antigen-specificity platform. Breadth was defined as the fraction of unique TCRs that were SARS-CoV-2-associated. Depth was defined as the fraction of total T cells that were SARS-CoV-2-associated. Using the MIRA data, each spike-specific TCR was mapped to the spike region that the TCR reacts to and placed in a CD4 or CD8 class. Log10-transformed breadth and depth values were compared by one-way ANOVA with Sidak's multiple comparisons tests. TCRdb mirrors the immuneACCESS table, restricted to in-frame sequences. Some clones are absent from its copies; in checked studies, under half trace to an unresolved V gene, and the reason for the others is unknown. V, J and clone size reflect that table, while D and trimming were determined from the DNA. The sample profile shows over 110,000 clones; almost 90% of them were found once. 1.5% to 2% of the sample lies in the top ten.

Sample: peripheral blood, taken 28 days after the second AZD1222 dose. The TCR was taken from an adult who received the AZD1222 COVID-19 vaccine. The chain employs TRBV14 and TRBJ1-2, with 7 bases aligning to TRBD1. CDR3 loop: CASSQMDRNYGYTF. The DNA sequence follows: TGTGCCAGCAGCCAGATGGACAGGAACTATGGCTACACCTTC.